This T cell receptor (beta chain) was recorded in a study of shared clonotypes between healthy human individuals. TCRdb keeps only in-frame clones here, not all; method: immunoSEQ multiplex PCR. The data contain 150,000 to 200,000 clones, 80% to 95% of them seen just once; the ten biggest clones take up 0.065% to 0.07%. CDR3 length: 16 amino acids. Per the germline V gene, CDR1 is SGHRS and CDR2 is YFSETQ. V was shortened by 0 bases and J by 2 bases, with 15 bases between the two germline ends. Material: naive CD4+ T cells sorted from blood. Subset in this sample: CD45RA+ positively selected. The chain employs TRBV5-1 and TRBJ2-7, with D tentatively TRBD2 (6 bases). This sequence originates from a woman aged 25 to 39 in good health. The CDR3 sequence: CASSLAGGAGAYEQYF. The CDR3 nucleotides read TGCGCCAGCAGCTTGGCCGGAGGGGCGGGCGCCTACGAGCAGTACTTC.